The 23 T cell receptor beta chains below were found in one sample sequenced in a study of OX40 agonist ivuxolimab in advanced cancers. Profiling relied on immunoSEQ multiplex PCR, and the TCRdb table lists in-frame clones only, not all of them. The sample contains tens of thousands of clones, 75% to 95% of which appear only once. The sample consisted of CD4+ or CD8+ T cells sorted from blood, taken in a trial of the OX40 agonist ivuxolimab. These receptors originate from an adult with an advanced solid tumor such as melanoma, head and neck, liver or kidney cancer.

V gene TRBV7-9 combines with J gene TRBJ1-1; D is unclear. Trimming stripped 5 bases from V and 2 bases from J, with 18 bases between. There are 16 residues in the CDR3. Per germline, CDR1 SEHNR and CDR2 FQNEAQ (reference sequence). CDR3 region: CASSRPFERANTEAFF. In DNA, the CDR3 is TGTGCCAGCAGCCGCCCGTTTGAGAGAGCTAACACTGAAGCTTTCTTT.

This sequence joins TRBV5-1 and TRBJ2-6; D uncertain. The germline V gene encodes CDR1 SGHRS and CDR2 YFSETQ. V lost 4 bases to trimming and J lost 4 bases, with 9 bases between them. CDR3 size: 14 residues. CDR3: CASSPSWGANVLTF. In nucleotides, the CDR3 is TGCGCCAGCAGCCCCTCGTGGGGGGCCAACGTCCTGACTTTC.

The chain links TRBV28 to TRBJ1-2; no firm D call. V lost 5 bases and J 8 bases, leaving 24 bases between the germline ends. This CDR3 is 16 amino acids long. CDR1 MDHEN and CDR2 SYDVKM come from the germline V gene. In DNA form, the CDR3 reads TGTGCCAGCAGTATTCCCCTAGAAGGGATAAGTTGGGGCTACACCTTC. It is translated as CASSIPLEGISWGYTF.

This sequence joins TRBV5-4 and TRBJ1-2; D may be TRBD1 (5 bases). Germline CDR1 is SGHNT and CDR2 is YYREEE (reference sequence). There are 14 residues in the CDR3. V was pared by 4 bases and J by 4 bases, with 14 bases between. The CDR3 region is CASSVSGTTYGYTF. Here the CDR3 DNA reads TGTGCCAGCAGCGTATCCGGGACTACCTATGGCTACACCTTC.

Here the CDR3 reads CASSQEAGVVYEQYF. DNA for the CDR3: TGTGCCAGCTCACAGGAAGCGGGAGTGGTATATGAGCAGTACTTC. The chain carries TRBV18 and TRBJ2-7; 8 bases map to TRBD2. Germline V gene data show CDR1 as KGHSH and CDR2 as LQKENI. V lost 4 bases to trimming and J lost 7 bases; unmatched junction nucleotides: 12. The CDR3 loop spans 15 amino acids.

The chain couples TRBV28 to TRBJ1-5; 7 bases line up with TRBD1. The CDR3 runs to 13 residues. Trimming removed 6 bases from V and 7 bases from J; junction bases left unmatched: 6. Germline lookup yields CDR1 MDHEN and CDR2 SYDVKM. DNA for the CDR3: TGTGCCAGCAGAACGACAGGGCGACAGCCCCAGCATTTT. Its protein product is CASRTTGRQPQHF.

The sample holds one count of this clone. The chain joins TRBV5-1 to TRBJ1-5; D unclear. The CDR3 spans 15 residues. Germline V gene lookup returns CDR1 SGHRS and CDR2 YFSETQ. Trimming took off 0 bases at V and 4 bases at J, with 11 bases between the two ends. The CDR3 here is CASSLGPTGNQPQHF. CDR3 coding DNA: TGCGCCAGCAGCTTGGGGCCGACGGGAAATCAGCCCCAGCATTTT.

This chain links TRBV6-1 with TRBJ1-6; D unresolved. Germline values: CDR1 MNHNS, CDR2 SASEGT. The V end lost 1 base, the J end lost 9 bases, and 10 bases lay between the germline ends. The length of the CDR3 is 14 residues. CDR3: CASSEGRLRSPLHF. CDR3 nucleotides: TGTGCCAGCAGTGAAGGGCGACTTCGTTCACCCCTCCACTTT.

The rearrangement joins TRBV28 to TRBJ2-7; no clear D. CDR3 length: 13 residues. Germline lookup yields CDR1 MDHEN and CDR2 SYDVKM. Trimming removed 1 base from V and 4 bases from J, with 8 bases in between. The CDR3 region is CASSLSPRYEQYF. For the CDR3, the DNA is TGTGCCAGCAGTTTATCTCCGAGGTACGAGCAGTACTTC.

The V and J genes are TRBV28 and TRBJ1-5; D unclear. Germline CDR1 and CDR2: MDHEN and SYDVKM. The CDR3 covers 14 residues. V was cut by 2 bases and J by 6 bases, with 11 bases left in between. CDR3 sequence (DNA): TGTGCCAGCAGTTTAACCCCCCCCAGTCAGCCCCAGCATTTT. Its translation: CASSLTPPSQPQHF.

This sequence joins TRBV5-1 and TRBJ2-6; D may be TRBD2 (5 bases). The ends were cut back, 0 bases at V and 0 bases at J, with 7 bases in the middle. This CDR3 is built from 16 residues. Germline CDR1 is SGHRS and CDR2 is YFSETQ. Written as DNA, the CDR3 is TGCGCCAGCAGCTTGGCCGGACTCTCTGGGGCCAACGTCCTGACTTTC. It is translated as CASSLAGLSGANVLTF.

The genes are TRBV15 and TRBJ2-5, with TRBD2 matching over 13 bases. The V gene's germline CDR1 is LNHNV and CDR2 YYDKDF (reference sequence). The CDR3 spans 17 residues. Trimming cost V 5 bases and J 5 bases; bases outside gene matches: 11. The CDR3 sequence: CATSYSGLAGVYETQYF. The CDR3 coding sequence is TGTGCCACCAGCTACTCTGGACTAGCGGGAGTATATGAGACCCAGTACTTC.

This chain uses TRBV9 with TRBJ1-1; TRBD1 matches 9 bases. Germline trimming cut 0 bases from V and 1 base from J; bases unmatched to any gene: 7. Germline-derived CDR1 and CDR2 are SGDLS and YYNGEE. The CDR3 has 17 amino acids. CDR3 sequence: CASSVGGRGQGNTEAFF. The CDR3 DNA reads as TGTGCCAGCAGCGTAGGGGGTAGGGGACAGGGGAACACTGAAGCTTTCTTT.

The count of this clone is one. The rearrangement uses TRBV5-1 and TRBJ2-3; D possibly matches TRBD1 or TRBD2 (5 bases each). Germline CDR1 SGHRS, CDR2 YFSETQ. With 2 bases removed from V and 1 base from J, the gap between germline ends came to 14 bases. This CDR3 region has 16 residues. CDR3 nucleotide sequence: TGCGCCAGCAGCTTCGGGCAGGGAGCCGGCACAGATACGCAGTATTTT. Protein sequence: CASSFGQGAGTDTQYF.

The V and J genes are TRBV6-1 and TRBJ2-5, with no clear D. CDR3 length: 11 residues. The V and J ends lost 2 bases and 5 bases respectively, with 3 bases between them. CDR1 and CDR2 (germline): MNHNS, SASEGT. CDR3 loop: CASSESETQYF. As DNA, the CDR3 is TGTGCCAGCAGTGAATCGGAGACCCAGTACTTC.

This clone was detected once. The J gene is TRBJ1-2, the V gene TRBV27; 8 nucleotides align to TRBD1. J gave up 8 bases and V 5 bases, and 10 bases lay outside the gene matches. The germline CDR1 and CDR2 sequences are MNHEY and SMNVEV (reference sequence). This CDR3 contains 14 residues. CDR3 residues: CASSESNRGTGYTF. CDR3 in DNA: TGTGCCAGCAGTGAGTCGAACAGGGGGACAGGCTACACCTTC.

The J gene is TRBJ2-3, the V gene TRBV7-3; D possibly corresponds to TRBD1 (6 bases). Germline lookup yields CDR1 SGHTA and CDR2 FQGTGA. The germline V and J ends were trimmed by 2 bases and 3 bases, with 9 bases remaining between them. This CDR3 region has 14 residues. Here the CDR3 reads CASSLQGRTDTQYF. CDR3 DNA sequence: TGTGCCAGCAGCTTACAGGGGAGAACAGATACGCAGTATTTT.

The rearrangement joins TRBV4-1 to TRBJ2-7; D is possibly TRBD1 (5 bases). The germline gives CDR1 MGHRA, CDR2 YSYEKL. The CDR3 contains 16 residues. V shed 1 base and J shed 0 bases, with 13 bases lying between them. The chain's CDR3 is CASSQVTTGDSYEQYF. The DNA for the CDR3 is TGCGCCAGCAGCCAAGTCACAACAGGCGACTCCTACGAGCAGTACTTC.

The rearrangement uses TRBV7-3 and TRBJ2-3, with 11 bases that match TRBD2. CDR3 length equals 18 residues. In germline, CDR1 is SGHTA, CDR2 FQGTGA. V shed 5 bases and J 1 base; nucleotides not matched to a gene: 11. The chain's CDR3 is CASSQNNPGLAGTDTQYF. Written as DNA, the CDR3 is TGTGCCAGCAGCCAAAATAACCCGGGACTAGCGGGCACAGATACGCAGTATTTT.

This rearrangement joins TRBV7-9 to TRBJ2-2; TRBD1 agrees at 11 bases. Losses at the gene ends were 6 bases for V and 5 bases for J; bases not matched to a gene: 5. The CDR3 runs to 15 residues. CDR1 and CDR2 (germline): SEHNR, FQNEAQ (reference sequence). CDR3 sequence reads: CASRADRGLTGELFF. The CDR3 region has the DNA TGTGCCAGCAGAGCGGACAGGGGGCTTACCGGGGAGCTGTTTTTT.

The chain has TRBV9 and TRBJ2-1; 12 nucleotides align to TRBD2. J was trimmed by 7 bases and V by 0 bases; bases with no gene match: 8. The CDR3 is 17 residues long. Per germline, CDR1 SGDLS and CDR2 YYNGEE. The CDR3 nucleotides read TGTGCCAGCAGCGTAGCGCCTAGCGGGAGGGCCATTAATGAGCAGTTCTTC. Amino acid sequence: CASSVAPSGRAINEQFF. The full variable domain, its missing parts supplied by reference TRBV9 and TRBJ2-1, is DSGVTQTPKHLITATGQRVTLRCSPRSGDLSVYWYQQSLDQGLQFLIQYYNGEERAKGNILERFSAQQFPDLHSELNLSSLELGDSALYFCASSVAPSGRAINEQFFGPGTRLTVL.

The CDR3 is CASSLGQGIGGELFF. The CDR3 bases are TGTGCCAGCAGCTTAGGGCAGGGGATCGGCGGGGAGCTGTTTTTT. This chain uses TRBV7-9 with TRBJ2-2; a possible D gene is TRBD1 (6 bases). This CDR3 has 15 residues. CDR1 SEHNR and CDR2 FQNEAQ come from the germline V gene (reference sequence). Trimming took 1 base from V and 7 from J, leaving 13 bases between them.

This clone occurred a few times. The rearrangement links TRBV10-3 to TRBJ2-7; 7 nucleotides agree with TRBD2. CDR1 and CDR2 (germline): ENHRY, SYGVKD. The CDR3 totals 13 residues. Unmatched junction bases numbered 7, after V lost 9 bases and J lost 2 bases. As DNA, the CDR3 is TGTGCCATGGGGACGGGGAGGGCCTACGAGCAGTACTTC. Amino acids: CAMGTGRAYEQYF.